Each of the 18 T cell receptor beta chains below was sequenced from the same sample in a study of T cell responses to AZD1222 COVID-19 vaccine. Clones were sequenced by immunoSEQ multiplex PCR, and TCRdb holds only the in-frame ones, with some missing. The sample consists of around 140,000 clones, roughly 91% of them appearing once. The sequenced sample was peripheral blood, obtained on day 0 of AZD1222 vaccination. The receptor source for this set is an adult in good health.

The chain carries TRBV11-2 and TRBJ1-5; D uncertain. Trimming removed 5 bases at V and 2 bases at J, with 13 bases between. CDR3 length: 15 residues. Germline V gene sequence: CDR1 SGHAT, CDR2 FQNNGV. DNA for the CDR3: TGTGCCAGCAGCCCCCTGGGCGGACGCAATCAGCCCCAGCATTTT. Protein sequence: CASSPLGGRNQPQHF.

The rearrangement links TRBV27 to TRBJ2-3; D call uncertain. CDR1 is MNHEY and CDR2 is SMNVEV in the germline V gene (reference sequence). This CDR3 region has 16 residues. V gave up 7 bases and J gave up 2 bases, with 19 bases separating them. CDR3 in DNA: TGTGCCAGCACCTGGACGGCGTCAAGAGTCACAGATACGCAGTATTTT. It translates to CASTWTASRVTDTQYF.

The J gene is TRBJ2-5, the V gene TRBV19, with 7 nucleotides matching TRBD1. The V gene's germline CDR1 is LNHDA and CDR2 SQIVND (reference sequence). V lost 6 bases and J lost 5; bases outside the gene matches: 6. This CDR3 is 13 amino acids long. CDR3 region: CASSQQQGETQYF. The CDR3 DNA reads TGTGCCAGTAGCCAACAACAGGGGGAGACCCAGTACTTC.

This rearrangement joins TRBV4-1 to TRBJ1-1; D remains ambiguous. Germline V gene sequence: CDR1 MGHRA, CDR2 YSYEKL. The V and J ends lost 0 bases and 6 bases respectively, with 11 bases between them. The CDR3 spans 14 residues. CDR3 sequence (DNA): TGCGCCAGCAGCCAAGAAGGAGGAATACCTGAAGCTTTCTTT. Translated, it gives CASSQEGGIPEAFF.

The chain combines TRBV19 with TRBJ2-7, with D tentatively TRBD1 (7 bases). The V gene's germline CDR1 is LNHDA and CDR2 SQIVND (reference sequence). This CDR3 is built from 13 residues. Trimming stripped 10 bases from V and 5 bases from J, with 18 bases between. CDR3 nucleotides: TGTGCCACTACGACAGGGAGGTCGGACGAGCAGTACTTC. Translating it yields CATTTGRSDEQYF.

The chain has TRBV9 and TRBJ2-3; D might be TRBD1 or TRBD2, each matching 6 bases. The ends were cut back, 3 bases at V and 1 base at J, with 12 bases in the middle. This CDR3 comprises 15 residues. Germline-derived CDR1 and CDR2 are SGDLS and YYNGEE. The chain's CDR3 is CASSARGLRTDTQYF. CDR3 in DNA: TGTGCCAGCAGCGCCCGGGGGCTCCGCACAGATACGCAGTATTTT. The full variable domain, with the rest looked up from reference TRBV9 and TRBJ2-3, is DSGVTQTPKHLITATGQRVTLRCSPRSGDLSVYWYQQSLDQGLQFLIQYYNGEERAKGNILERFSAQQFPDLHSELNLSSLELGDSALYFCASSARGLRTDTQYFGPGTRLTVL.

The chain links TRBV7-3 to TRBJ2-1; 8 bases map to TRBD2. The germline V gene has CDR1 SGHTA and CDR2 FQGTGA. Trimming at V came to 2 bases and at J to 8 bases, leaving 8 bases not matched to a gene. This CDR3 has 15 residues. CDR3 nucleotide sequence: TGTGCCAGCAGCTTACGTCGGGAGGGCCGATATGAGCAGTTCTTC. Translation gives CASSLRREGRYEQFF.

This chain joins TRBV5-4 and TRBJ1-2; D is uncertain. CDR3 length: 17 amino acids. Per germline, CDR1 SGHNT and CDR2 YYREEE (reference sequence). Trimming stripped 4 bases from V and 0 bases from J, with 19 bases between. CDR3 in amino acids: CASSGEGTEQPNYGYTF. The CDR3 bases are TGTGCCAGCAGCGGGGAGGGCACCGAGCAACCTAACTATGGCTACACCTTC.

This clone has just a few counts. In DNA, the CDR3 is TGTGCCAGCTCCCCTACTACTAGCACAGATACGCAGTATTTT. This gives the protein CASSPTTSTDTQYF. The chain employs TRBV18 and TRBJ2-3; no reliable D call. V gave up 6 bases and J gave up 0 bases, with 10 bases separating them. This CDR3 is built from 14 residues. CDR1 KGHSH and CDR2 LQKENI come from the germline V gene.

The chain combines TRBV7-9 with TRBJ1-2; 10 bases are a match to TRBD1. Germline CDR1 SEHNR, CDR2 FQNEAQ (reference sequence). The CDR3 runs to 16 residues. V lost 2 bases, J lost 3 bases, and 6 bases stayed unmatched. The CDR3, as DNA: TGTGCCAGCAGCTTAAGGGGACAGGGGTACGACTATGGCTACACCTTC. It encodes CASSLRGQGYDYGYTF.

The sample holds one count of this clone. The rearrangement uses TRBV19 and TRBJ1-5; TRBD1 agrees at 8 bases. CDR3 length equals 15 residues. V was pared by 6 bases and J by 1 base, with 5 bases of the junction left unmatched. Germline CDR1 is LNHDA and CDR2 is SQIVND (reference sequence). The CDR3 loop is CASRNGQGSNQPQHF. The CDR3 nucleotides read TGTGCCAGTAGGAACGGACAGGGCAGCAATCAGCCCCAGCATTTT. The full variable domain, rest sourced from reference TRBV19 and TRBJ1-5, is DGGITQSPKYLFRKEGQNVTLSCEQNLNHDAMYWYRQDPGQGLRLIYYSQIVNDFQKGDIAEGYSVSREKKESFPLTVTSAQKNPTAFYLCASRNGQGSNQPQHFGDGTRLSIL.

The chain couples TRBV20-1 to TRBJ2-7; D is uncertain. V was pared by 3 bases and J by 3 bases, with 18 bases between. Germline lookup yields CDR1 DFQATT and CDR2 SNEGSKA (reference sequence). This CDR3 is 15 amino acids long. CDR3 in amino acids: CSASHTSSLFYEQYF. The CDR3 nucleotides are TGCAGTGCTAGTCATACGTCTAGTTTATTCTACGAGCAGTACTTC.

The chain combines TRBV28 with TRBJ1-6; D is unclear. This CDR3 has 11 residues. Trimming left V 6 bases short and J 5 bases short, with 2 bases between. CDR1 is MDHEN, CDR2 SYDVKM, per germline. The CDR3 sequence is CASSNNSPLHF. For the CDR3, the DNA is TGTGCCAGCAGCAATAATTCACCCCTCCACTTT. The full variable domain, with the rest looked up from reference TRBV28 and TRBJ1-6, is DVKVTQSSRYLVKRTGEKVFLECVQDMDHENMFWYRQDPGLGLRLIYFSYDVKMKEKGDIPEGYSVSREKKERFSLILESASTNQTSMYLCASSNNSPLHFGNGTRLTVT.

This rearrangement joins TRBV4-3 to TRBJ1-1; tentative D call: TRBD1 (5 bases). This CDR3 contains 16 residues. Germline V CDR1 and CDR2: LGHNA, YSLEER. V was pared by 4 bases and J by 1 base, with 16 bases between. The CDR3 region has the DNA TGCGCCAGCAGCCGGAGGACAATTGGTTCGAACACTGAAGCTTTCTTT. Translation gives CASSRRTIGSNTEAFF.

The V gene is TRBV7-2, the J gene TRBJ1-1; 9 nucleotides match TRBD1. The CDR3 is made up of 14 amino acids. V shed 4 bases, J shed 4 bases, and the junction held 4 bases outside the gene matches. Germline V CDR1 and CDR2: SGHTA, FQGNSA. CDR3 loop: CASSSGTGFTEAFF. The CDR3 coding sequence is TGTGCCAGCAGCTCCGGGACAGGGTTCACTGAAGCTTTCTTT.

The V and J genes are TRBV28 and TRBJ2-6, with 11 bases that match TRBD1. The CDR3 totals 18 residues. CDR1 is MDHEN and CDR2 is SYDVKM in the germline V gene. The junction had 5 bases not matched to a gene; V was cut back by 2 bases and J by 2 bases. Written as DNA, the CDR3 is TGTGCCAGCAGTTTAGTTTGGGACAGGGGGACTGGGGCCAACGTCCTGACTTTC. It specifies CASSLVWDRGTGANVLTF.

The chain joins TRBV6-4 to TRBJ1-4; TRBD1 matches at 8 bases. The CDR3 spans 14 residues. Germline lookup yields CDR1 MRHNA and CDR2 SNTAGT. V dropped 5 bases and J dropped 4; count of bases not matched to a gene: 3. The chain's CDR3 is CASSPGQDNEKLFF. The CDR3 nucleotides are TGTGCCAGCAGTCCGGGACAGGATAATGAAAAACTGTTTTTT.

The chain has TRBV14 and TRBJ2-1, with D perhaps being TRBD1 or TRBD2 (6 bases each). The ends were cut back, 2 bases at V and 4 bases at J, with 18 bases in the middle. Germline V gene data show CDR1 as SGHDN and CDR2 as FVKESK. This CDR3 has 17 amino acids. CDR3 in DNA: TGTGCCAGCAGCCAACTTGGGGGGACACCAATTTACAATGAGCAGTTCTTC. This translates into CASSQLGGTPIYNEQFF.